This passage covers 18 T cell receptor beta chains from one sample sequenced in a study of long-term antiretroviral therapy in people with HIV. Samples were assayed with immunoSEQ v3.0 at survey level. The data were produced by immunoSEQ multiplex PCR, yet TCRdb's version contains in-frame clones alone and is incomplete. The sample holds 30,000 or so clones, 65% to 75% seen once. The specimen comprised unsorted PBMCs, sampled 3 years after starting antiretroviral therapy. These TCRs come from a man aged 50-60 years with HIV.

The rearrangement links TRBV13 to TRBJ2-1, with TRBD2 identical over 7 bases. The V gene's germline CDR1 is PRHDT and CDR2 FYEKMQ (reference sequence). V lost 0 bases, J lost 4 bases, and 9 bases stayed unmatched. The CDR3 has 17 residues. CDR3 loop: CASSLGGSGDPYNEQFF. The CDR3 nucleotides are TGTGCCAGCAGCTTAGGGGGCAGCGGGGACCCGTACAATGAGCAGTTCTTC.

This clone was seen a few times. This chain connects TRBV5-4 to TRBJ1-2, with 7 positions matching TRBD1. The CDR3 length is 15 residues. The germline CDR1 and CDR2 sequences are SGHNT and YYREEE (reference sequence). Trimming removed 4 bases from V and 7 bases from J; junction bases left unmatched: 13. CDR3 amino acids: CASSRREGATVGYTF. The CDR3 DNA reads TGTGCCAGCAGCCGGAGGGAGGGGGCGACTGTTGGCTACACCTTC.

The chain uses TRBV6-5 and TRBJ1-6; TRBD1 is a possible D gene (5 bases). Germline values: CDR1 MNHEY, CDR2 SVGAGI. Trimming pared 0 bases from V and 8 bases from J, leaving 11 bases between. CDR3 size: 15 residues. The CDR3 nucleotides read TGTGCCAGCAGTTACTCGATCAGGGCGGATTCACCCCTCCACTTT. Its protein product is CASSYSIRADSPLHF.

CDR3 loop: CASSLVQGAGNIQYF. In DNA form, the CDR3 reads TGTGCCAGCAGCTTAGTTCAGGGGGCGGGAAACATTCAGTACTTC. The chain links TRBV7-2 to TRBJ2-4, with 8 nucleotides matching TRBD1. Trimming removed 1 base from V and 6 bases from J; junction bases left unmatched: 5. CDR3 size: 15 residues. In germline, CDR1 is SGHTA, CDR2 FQGNSA.

The genes are TRBV4-3 and TRBJ1-1; the match to TRBD1 covers 10 bases. V gave up 0 bases and J gave up 3 bases; unmatched junction bases: 7. The V gene's germline CDR1 is LGHNA and CDR2 YSLEER. The CDR3 covers 17 residues. This chain's CDR3 is CASSQDSGTGVDTEAFF. As DNA, the CDR3 is TGCGCCAGCAGCCAAGATTCGGGGACAGGGGTGGACACTGAAGCTTTCTTT.

This chain links TRBV5-6 with TRBJ2-3; possible D gene TRBD2, 5 bases. The ends were cut back, 3 bases at V and 7 bases at J, with 6 bases in the middle. Germline CDR1 is SGHDT and CDR2 is YYEEEE. The CDR3 spans 11 residues. CDR3 coding DNA: TGTGCCAGCAGCTGGAGGAATACGCAGTATTTT. It yields the protein CASSWRNTQYF. Full variable domain (missing parts from reference TRBV5-6 and TRBJ2-3): DAGVTQSPTHLIKTRGQQVTLRCSPKSGHDTVSWYQQALGQGPQFIFQYYEEEERQRGNFPDRFSGHQFPNYSSELNVNALLLGDSALYLCASSWRNTQYFGPGTRLTVL.

There are a few counts of this clone. The chain employs TRBV11-2 and TRBJ1-2; TRBD1 matches at 8 bases. Per the germline V gene, CDR1 is SGHAT and CDR2 is FQNNGV. This CDR3 region has 14 residues. V gave up 5 bases and J gave up 5 bases; unmatched junction bases: 7. This CDR3 is CASSPDRGRYGYTF. The CDR3 DNA reads as TGTGCCAGCAGCCCTGACAGGGGACGTTATGGCTACACCTTC. Full variable domain (rest looked up from reference TRBV11-2 and TRBJ1-2): EAGVAQSPRYKIIEKRQSVAFWCNPISGHATLYWYQQILGQGPKLLIQFQNNGVVDDSQLPKDRFSAERLKGVDSTLKIQPAKLEDSAVYLCASSPDRGRYGYTFGSGTRLTVV.

The CDR3 DNA is TGTGCCAGCAGCCCCTGGGACGGCGGAGATACGCAGTATTTT. Translated, it gives CASSPWDGGDTQYF. The chain uses TRBV9 and TRBJ2-3; D assignment may be TRBD1 or TRBD2 (5 bases each). V lost 4 bases, J lost 5 bases, and 14 bases lay in between. Germline V gene data show CDR1 as SGDLS and CDR2 as YYNGEE. This CDR3 spans 14 amino acids. Complete variable domain (other parts from reference TRBV9 and TRBJ2-3): DSGVTQTPKHLITATGQRVTLRCSPRSGDLSVYWYQQSLDQGLQFLIQYYNGEERAKGNILERFSAQQFPDLHSELNLSSLELGDSALYFCASSPWDGGDTQYFGPGTRLTVL.

This sequence joins TRBV27 and TRBJ2-7, with D maybe TRBD1 (5 bases). Looked up from germline, CDR1 is MNHEY and CDR2 is SMNVEV (reference sequence). This CDR3 is built from 17 residues. V lost 5 bases and J 6 bases, leaving 26 bases between the germline ends. This chain's CDR3 is CASSPTPEQDYQTEQYF. The CDR3 DNA reads TGTGCCAGCAGTCCAACCCCGGAACAGGATTACCAAACCGAGCAGTACTTC.

CDR3 loop: CASSLGTSGFYEQYF. The CDR3 DNA reads TGTGCCAGCAGTTTGGGGACTAGCGGGTTCTACGAGCAGTACTTC. V and J are TRBV27 and TRBJ2-7, with 12 bases aligning to TRBD2. CDR3 length: 15 amino acids. V trimming: 3 bases; J trimming: 3 bases; junction bases outside the gene matches: 3. CDR1 MNHEY and CDR2 SMNVEV come from the germline V gene (reference sequence).

The gene calls are TRBV5-1 and TRBJ1-2, with 8 bases identical to TRBD1. The CDR3 has 15 amino acids. CDR1 is SGHRS, CDR2 YFSETQ, per germline. Trimming at V came to 1 base and at J to 5 bases, leaving 7 bases not matched to a gene. In nucleotides, the CDR3 is TGCGCCAGCAGCTTGACAGCAGGGGGCAGATATGGCTACACCTTC. This gives the protein CASSLTAGGRYGYTF.

This chain joins TRBV29-1 and TRBJ2-7, with D possibly being TRBD1 or TRBD2 (5 bases each). Germline V gene lookup returns CDR1 SQVTM and CDR2 ANQGSEA. The CDR3 length is 11 residues. Trimming took 7 bases from V and 2 from J, leaving 9 bases between them. In nucleotides, the CDR3 is TGCAGCGGAGGGGTAGCCTACGAGCAGTACTTC. It translates to CSGGVAYEQYF.

This clone was detected only a few times. The chain recombines TRBV7-6 with TRBJ2-1, with TRBD1 matching 8 bases. CDR3 length: 13 amino acids. Germline V gene sequence: CDR1 SGHVS, CDR2 FNYEAQ. With V trimmed by 1 base and J by 10 bases, 3 bases remained unmatched. CDR3: CASSLGQGWEQFF. DNA of the CDR3: TGTGCCAGCAGCTTAGGACAGGGGTGGGAGCAGTTCTTC.

The chain employs TRBV4-3 and TRBJ1-4, with 7 bases matching TRBD1. CDR1 is LGHNA and CDR2 is YSLEER in the germline V gene. The trim removed 4 bases at V and 4 bases at J, leaving 12 bases unmatched. This CDR3 comprises 17 residues. This CDR3 is CASSPGQEFSFNEKLFF. The CDR3 DNA follows: TGCGCCAGCAGCCCAGGACAGGAGTTTTCTTTTAATGAAAAACTGTTTTTT.

The J gene is TRBJ1-5, the V gene TRBV19; possible D gene TRBD1, 6 bases. CDR1 and CDR2 from the germline V gene are LNHDA and SQIVND (reference sequence). The CDR3 is made up of 14 amino acids. Trimming pared 6 bases from V and 2 bases from J, leaving 11 bases between. The CDR3, as DNA: TGTGCCAGTAGCCACAGGGAACGCAATCAGCCCCAGCATTTT. Encoded protein: CASSHRERNQPQHF.

The rearrangement links TRBV7-9 to TRBJ2-2; D possibly corresponds to TRBD1 (6 bases). The CDR3 runs to 15 residues. Per the germline V gene, CDR1 is SEHNR and CDR2 is FQNEAQ (reference sequence). V dropped 1 base and J dropped 6 bases, with 12 bases sitting between them. The CDR3 loop is CASSLGTGTPGELFF. The CDR3 DNA reads as TGTGCCAGCAGCTTAGGAACAGGGACCCCCGGGGAGCTGTTTTTT.

This clone was seen a few times. V gene TRBV2 combines with J gene TRBJ2-7; the match to TRBD1 covers 8 bases. After removal of 7 bases from V and 0 bases from J, the junction contained 5 bases not matched to a gene. The CDR3 is made up of 14 amino acids. Germline loops: CDR1 SNHLY, CDR2 FYNNEI. The CDR3 protein is CASTGGQGSYEQYF. The CDR3 nucleotides are TGTGCCAGCACCGGCGGACAGGGCTCCTACGAGCAGTACTTC.

CDR3 sequence (DNA): TGTGCCAGTCGGTCTTCCTGGGGCTTCAATGAGCAGTTCTTC. It codes for CASRSSWGFNEQFF. The V gene is TRBV19, the J gene TRBJ2-1; D might be TRBD1 (5 bases). The germline gives CDR1 LNHDA, CDR2 SQIVND (reference sequence). This CDR3 comprises 14 residues. V was cut by 8 bases and J by 6 bases, with 17 bases left in between.